This passage covers 3 T cell receptor beta chains from one sample sequenced in a study of post-analysis software for immune sequencing data. Points from the study as a whole: A few TRBV segments occurring more often in patients than controls included TRBV5-6, TRBV5-1 and TRBV20-1.

Antigens for these TCRs are unknown. The TCR beta cDNA libraries carried unique molecular identifiers. Via MiXCR, TCRdb re-called the PCR reads, giving one row per CDR3 protein. The sample includes roughly 700,000 distinct CDR3 sequences, roughly 29% of them seen just once. The sequenced sample consisted of blood. The receptors originated from a girl aged 5 to 17 with multiple sclerosis.

J is TRBJ2-3 and V is TRBV7-2; 9 bases map to TRBD2. The germline CDR1 and CDR2 sequences are SGHTA and FQGNSA. The CDR3 totals 17 residues. The junction had 9 bases not matched to a gene; V was cut back by 2 bases and J by 3 bases. The CDR3 DNA reads as TGTGCCAGCAGCTTACGGGGTAGCGGGGGCTGGACAGATACGCAGTATTTT. It codes for CASSLRGSGGWTDTQYF.

J is TRBJ1-5 and V is TRBV7-8, with D uncertain. The CDR3 consists of 14 residues. Germline CDR1 and CDR2: SGHVS and FQNEAQ. V lost 4 bases and J 9 bases, leaving 16 bases between the germline ends. The DNA for the CDR3 is TGTGCCAGCAGCTCAAGGGCCATATCAACGCCCCAGCATTTT. Protein: CASSSRAISTPQHF.

Here the CDR3 DNA reads TGCAGTGCTAGCACAGGGGGCTATAGAGAGACCCAGTACTTC. Protein product: CSASTGGYRETQYF. This chain joins TRBV20-1 and TRBJ2-5; 9 nucleotides match TRBD1. The V and J ends lost 3 bases and 4 bases, in that order; junction bases with no gene match: 6. The CDR3 has 14 residues. Germline CDR1 reads DFQATT; CDR2 reads SNEGSKA (reference sequence).